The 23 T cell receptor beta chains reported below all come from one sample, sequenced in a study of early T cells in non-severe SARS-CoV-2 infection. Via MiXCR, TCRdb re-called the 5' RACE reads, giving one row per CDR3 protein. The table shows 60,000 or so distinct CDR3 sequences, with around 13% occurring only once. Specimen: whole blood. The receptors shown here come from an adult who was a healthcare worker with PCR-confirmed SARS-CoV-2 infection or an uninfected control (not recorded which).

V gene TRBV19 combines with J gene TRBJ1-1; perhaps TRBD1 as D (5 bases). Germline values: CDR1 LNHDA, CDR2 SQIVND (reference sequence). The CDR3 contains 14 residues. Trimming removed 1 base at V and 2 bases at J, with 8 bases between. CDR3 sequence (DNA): TGTGCCAGTAGTATAGTGGGGGTCAACACTGAAGCTTTCTTT. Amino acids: CASSIVGVNTEAFF.

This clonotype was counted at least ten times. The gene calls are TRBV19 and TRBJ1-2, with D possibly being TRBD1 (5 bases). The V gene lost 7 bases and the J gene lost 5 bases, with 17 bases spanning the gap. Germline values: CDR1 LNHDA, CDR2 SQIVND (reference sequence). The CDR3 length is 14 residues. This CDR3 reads CASTIDGTVYGYTF. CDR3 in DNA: TGTGCCAGTACCATAGACGGGACCGTTTATGGCTACACCTTC.

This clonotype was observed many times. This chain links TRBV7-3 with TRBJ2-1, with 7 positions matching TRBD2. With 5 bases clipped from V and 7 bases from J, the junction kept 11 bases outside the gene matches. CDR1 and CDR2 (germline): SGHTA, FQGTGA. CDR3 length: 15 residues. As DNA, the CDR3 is TGTGCCAGCAGCCCACGGGGGGTGGTGGTGAATGAGCAGTTCTTC. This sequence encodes CASSPRGVVVNEQFF.

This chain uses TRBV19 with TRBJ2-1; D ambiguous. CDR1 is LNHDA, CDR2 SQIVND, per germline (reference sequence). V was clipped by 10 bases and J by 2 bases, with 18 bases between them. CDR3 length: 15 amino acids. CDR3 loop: CATIRQGPPYNEQFF. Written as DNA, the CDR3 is TGTGCCACCATCCGACAAGGCCCCCCCTACAATGAGCAGTTCTTC.

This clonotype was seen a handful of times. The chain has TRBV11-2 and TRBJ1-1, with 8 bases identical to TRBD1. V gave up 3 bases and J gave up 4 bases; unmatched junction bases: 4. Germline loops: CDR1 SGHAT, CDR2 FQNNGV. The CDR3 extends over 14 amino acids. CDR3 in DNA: TGTGCCAGCAGCTTCAGGGGGCTGACCACTGAAGCTTTCTTT. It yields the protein CASSFRGLTTEAFF.

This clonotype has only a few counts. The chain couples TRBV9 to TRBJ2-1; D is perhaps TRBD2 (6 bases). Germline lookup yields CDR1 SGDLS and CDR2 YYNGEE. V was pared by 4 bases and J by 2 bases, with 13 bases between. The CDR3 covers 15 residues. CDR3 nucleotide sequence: TGTGCCAGCAGCCCCCGGGAGCGGACCTACAATGAGCAGTTCTTC. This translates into CASSPRERTYNEQFF.

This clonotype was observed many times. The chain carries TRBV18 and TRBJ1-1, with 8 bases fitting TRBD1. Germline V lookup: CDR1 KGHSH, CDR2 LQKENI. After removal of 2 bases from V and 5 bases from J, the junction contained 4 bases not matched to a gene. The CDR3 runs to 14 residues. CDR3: CASSPGQGRTEAFF. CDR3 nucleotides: TGTGCCAGCTCACCAGGACAGGGTCGGACTGAAGCTTTCTTT.

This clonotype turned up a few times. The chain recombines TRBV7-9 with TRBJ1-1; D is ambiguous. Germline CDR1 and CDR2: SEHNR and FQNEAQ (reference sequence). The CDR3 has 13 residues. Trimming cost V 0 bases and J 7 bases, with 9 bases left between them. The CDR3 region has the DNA TGTGCCAGCAGCTTAGCGGAGGGTGGTGAAGCTTTCTTT. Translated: CASSLAEGGEAFF.

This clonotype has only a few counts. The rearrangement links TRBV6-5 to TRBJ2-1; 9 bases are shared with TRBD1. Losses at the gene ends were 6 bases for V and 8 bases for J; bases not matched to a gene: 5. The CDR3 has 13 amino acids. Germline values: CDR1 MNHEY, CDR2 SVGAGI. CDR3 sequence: CASRQGARDEQFF. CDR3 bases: TGTGCCAGCAGACAGGGGGCGAGGGATGAGCAGTTCTTC.

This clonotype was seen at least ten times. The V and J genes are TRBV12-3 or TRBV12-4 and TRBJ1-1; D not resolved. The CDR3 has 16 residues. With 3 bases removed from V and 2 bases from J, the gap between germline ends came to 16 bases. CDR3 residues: CASSFSAGYYNTEAFF. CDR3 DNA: TGTGCCAGCAGTTTTTCGGCCGGATATTACAACACTGAAGCTTTCTTT.

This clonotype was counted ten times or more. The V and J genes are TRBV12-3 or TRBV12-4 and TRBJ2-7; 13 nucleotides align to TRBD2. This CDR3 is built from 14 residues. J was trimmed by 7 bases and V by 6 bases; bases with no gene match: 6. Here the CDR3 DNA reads TGTGCCAGCAGACTAGCGGGAGGGCCGGGTGAGCAGTACTTC. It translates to CASRLAGGPGEQYF.

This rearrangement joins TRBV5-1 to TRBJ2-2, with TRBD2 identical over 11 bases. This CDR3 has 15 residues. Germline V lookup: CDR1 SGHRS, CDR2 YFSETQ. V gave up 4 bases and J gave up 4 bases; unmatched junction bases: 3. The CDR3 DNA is TGCGCCAGCAGCGGGGGACTAGCGGTCACCGGGGAGCTGTTTTTT. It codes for CASSGGLAVTGELFF.

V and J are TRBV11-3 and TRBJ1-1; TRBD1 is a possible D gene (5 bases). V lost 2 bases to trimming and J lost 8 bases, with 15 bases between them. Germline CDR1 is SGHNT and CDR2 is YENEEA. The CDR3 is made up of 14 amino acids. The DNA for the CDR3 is TGTGCCAGCAGCTTATACCGGGACGCCCCGGAAGCTTTCTTT. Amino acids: CASSLYRDAPEAFF.

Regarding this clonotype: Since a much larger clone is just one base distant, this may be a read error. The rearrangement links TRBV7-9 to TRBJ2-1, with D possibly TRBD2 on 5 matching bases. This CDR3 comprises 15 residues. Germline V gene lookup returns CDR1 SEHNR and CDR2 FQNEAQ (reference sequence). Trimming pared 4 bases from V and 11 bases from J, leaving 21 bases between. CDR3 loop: CASSSPEEQGQQQFF. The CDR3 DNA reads TGTGCCAGCAGCTCCCCGGAGGAGCAAGGCCAGCAGCAGTTCTTC.

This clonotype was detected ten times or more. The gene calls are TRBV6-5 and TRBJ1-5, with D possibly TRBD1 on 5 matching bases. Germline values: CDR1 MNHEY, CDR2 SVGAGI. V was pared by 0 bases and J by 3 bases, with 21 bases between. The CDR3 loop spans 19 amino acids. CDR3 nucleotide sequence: TGTGCCAGCAGTTACTCTACCCCCTCCGGCGGGGGGTACAATCAGCCCCAGCATTTT. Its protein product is CASSYSTPSGGGYNQPQHF.

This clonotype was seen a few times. The CDR3 sequence is CASSYSISQLAGVKNLNEQFF. The CDR3 bases are TGTGCCAGCAGTTACTCGATCTCCCAGCTAGCGGGGGTAAAGAATTTAAATGAGCAGTTCTTC. The rearrangement joins TRBV6-5 to TRBJ2-1, with 10 bases fitting TRBD2. The CDR3 has 21 residues. The germline V gene encodes CDR1 MNHEY and CDR2 SVGAGI. V shed 0 bases and J 7 bases; nucleotides not matched to a gene: 21.

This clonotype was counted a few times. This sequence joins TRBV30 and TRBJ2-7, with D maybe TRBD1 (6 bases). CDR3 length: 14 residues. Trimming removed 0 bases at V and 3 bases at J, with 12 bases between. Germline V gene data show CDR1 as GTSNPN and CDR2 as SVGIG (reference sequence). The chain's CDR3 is CAWSVGDTYYEQYF. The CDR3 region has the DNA TGTGCCTGGAGTGTCGGGGACACATACTACGAGCAGTACTTC.

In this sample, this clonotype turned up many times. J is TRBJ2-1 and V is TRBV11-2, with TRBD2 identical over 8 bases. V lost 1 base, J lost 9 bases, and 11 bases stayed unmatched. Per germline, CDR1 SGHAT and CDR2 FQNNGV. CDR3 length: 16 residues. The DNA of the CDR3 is TGTGCCAGCAGCTTAGCCGGGACTAGGGCGGCGGGTGAGCAGTTCTTC. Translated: CASSLAGTRAAGEQFF.

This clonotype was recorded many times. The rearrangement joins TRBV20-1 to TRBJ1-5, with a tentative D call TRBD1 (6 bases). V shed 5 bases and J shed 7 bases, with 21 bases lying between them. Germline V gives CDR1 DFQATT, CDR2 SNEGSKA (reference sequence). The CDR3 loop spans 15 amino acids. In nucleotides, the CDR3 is TGCAGTGCTTCCCAGAGAGGCAGGGGCGAGCAGCCCCAGCATTTT. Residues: CSASQRGRGEQPQHF.

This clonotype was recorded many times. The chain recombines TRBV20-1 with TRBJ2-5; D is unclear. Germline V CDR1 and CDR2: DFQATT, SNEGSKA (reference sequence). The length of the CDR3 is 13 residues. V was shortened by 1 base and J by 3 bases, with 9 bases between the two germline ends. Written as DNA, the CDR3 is TGCAGTGCTAGAGTTAATATCGAAGAGACCCAGTACTTC. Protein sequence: CSARVNIEETQYF.

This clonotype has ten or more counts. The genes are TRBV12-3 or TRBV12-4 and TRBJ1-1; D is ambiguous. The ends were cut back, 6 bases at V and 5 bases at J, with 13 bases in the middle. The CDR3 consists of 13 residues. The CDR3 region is CASRPTVGTEAFF. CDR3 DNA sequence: TGTGCCAGCAGGCCTACTGTGGGAACTGAAGCTTTCTTT.

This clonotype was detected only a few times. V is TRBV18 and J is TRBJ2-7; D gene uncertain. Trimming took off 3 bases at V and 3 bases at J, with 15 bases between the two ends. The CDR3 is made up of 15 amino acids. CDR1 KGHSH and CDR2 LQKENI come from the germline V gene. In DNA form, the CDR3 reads TGTGCCAGCTCACCCCTTATTGGTGGCAGCTACGAGCAGTACTTC. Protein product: CASSPLIGGSYEQYF.

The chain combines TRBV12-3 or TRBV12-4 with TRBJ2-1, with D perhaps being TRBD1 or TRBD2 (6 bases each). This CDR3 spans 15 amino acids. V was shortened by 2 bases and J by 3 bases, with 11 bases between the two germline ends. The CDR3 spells CASSLIQGGYNEQFF. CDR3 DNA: TGTGCCAGCAGTTTAATACAGGGAGGCTACAATGAGCAGTTCTTC.